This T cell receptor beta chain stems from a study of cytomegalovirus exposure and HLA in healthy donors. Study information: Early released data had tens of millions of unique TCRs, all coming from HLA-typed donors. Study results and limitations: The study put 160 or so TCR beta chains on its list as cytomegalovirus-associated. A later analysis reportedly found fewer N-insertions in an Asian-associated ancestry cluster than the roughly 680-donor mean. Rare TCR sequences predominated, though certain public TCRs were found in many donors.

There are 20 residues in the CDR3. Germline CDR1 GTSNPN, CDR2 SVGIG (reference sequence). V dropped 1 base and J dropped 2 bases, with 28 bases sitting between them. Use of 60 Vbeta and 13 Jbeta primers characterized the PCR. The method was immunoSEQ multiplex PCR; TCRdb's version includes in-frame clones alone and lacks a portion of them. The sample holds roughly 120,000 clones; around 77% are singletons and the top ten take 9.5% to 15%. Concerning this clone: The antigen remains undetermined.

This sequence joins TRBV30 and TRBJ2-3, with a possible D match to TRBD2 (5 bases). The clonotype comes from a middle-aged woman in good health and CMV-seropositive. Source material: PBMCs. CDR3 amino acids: CAWSAPSIHKRSTYTDTQYF. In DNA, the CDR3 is TGTGCCTGGAGTGCCCCTAGCATTCACAAGCGGAGCACCTACACAGATACGCAGTATTTT.